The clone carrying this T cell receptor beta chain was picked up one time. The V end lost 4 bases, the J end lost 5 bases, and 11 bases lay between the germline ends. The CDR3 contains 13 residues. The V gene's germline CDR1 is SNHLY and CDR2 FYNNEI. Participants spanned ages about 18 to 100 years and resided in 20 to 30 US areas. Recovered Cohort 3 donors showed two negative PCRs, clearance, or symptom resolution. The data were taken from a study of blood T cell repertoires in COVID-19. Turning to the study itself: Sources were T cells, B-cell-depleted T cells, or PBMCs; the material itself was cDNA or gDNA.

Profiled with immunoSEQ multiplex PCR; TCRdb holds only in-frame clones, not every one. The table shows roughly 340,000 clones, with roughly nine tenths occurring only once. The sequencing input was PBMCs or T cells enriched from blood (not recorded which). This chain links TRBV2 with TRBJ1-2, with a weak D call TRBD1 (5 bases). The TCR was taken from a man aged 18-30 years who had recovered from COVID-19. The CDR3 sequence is CASSVGPTYGYTF. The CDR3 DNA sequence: TGTGCCAGCAGTGTGGGGCCCACGTATGGCTACACCTTC.